The clone carrying this T cell receptor (beta chain) was observed a handful of times. Its antigen is not known. The data derive from a study of response to subunit inactivated influenza vaccine. Study-wide results and limits: With each seasonal influenza vaccination, the authors suggested, few new T cells are recruited.

TCRdb re-analysed the RT-PCR reads in MiXCR, keeping a single row per CDR3 protein. Among 860,000 or so distinct CDR3 sequences listed, around 20% were seen once. V lost 0 bases and J 0 bases, leaving 13 bases between the germline ends. CDR3 length equals 18 residues. Per germline, CDR1 SGHRS and CDR2 YFSETQ. J is TRBJ2-6 and V is TRBV5-1; TRBD2 is a possible D gene (7 bases). The sample consisted of PBMCs from blood, taken 4 to 6 days after vaccination. This clonotype originated in a man aged 45 to 65 who received an inactivated influenza vaccine. CDR3 sequence reads: CASSLEGGGSSGANVLTF. The CDR3 DNA reads TGCGCCAGCAGCTTGGAGGGAGGGGGTAGCTCTGGGGCCAACGTCCTGACTTTC.